Listed below are T cell receptor beta chains from one sample, sequenced in a study of identical twins. TCRdb recomputed calls from the 5' RACE reads with MiXCR, one row per CDR3 protein. This table holds roughly 630,000 distinct CDR3 sequences, 7.1% found once. These same data were also listed under a study on yellow fever vaccine responses in identical twins.

The specimen was PBMCs. Receptor source: a woman in her late teens or twenties in good health. CDR3s include the opening cysteine and the closing phenylalanine or tryptophan. Fields, in order: J gene, V gene, clone size, D gene, CDR3 DNA, CDR3 protein. A D gene is named only where the DNA matches it firmly. A row's size may be missing; if present it is once, few, many or a size class.

j_call: TRBJ2-3; v_call: TRBV10-3; clone_size: few; d_call: NA; cdr3_nt: TGTGCCATCAGTGGTTCTAGAACAATCACAGATACGCAGTATTTT; cdr3_aa: CAISGSRTITDTQYF
j_call: TRBJ2-1; v_call: TRBV7-9; clone_size: few; d_call: NA; cdr3_nt: TGTGCCATCGGGGGGCCAGGGTCCTACAATGAGCAGTTCTTC; cdr3_aa: CAIGGPGSYNEQFF
j_call: TRBJ2-4; v_call: TRBV12-3/TRBV12-4; clone_size: NA; d_call: NA; cdr3_nt: TGTGCCAGCAGTTTATACGGGGGTATGAGCATTCAGTACTTC; cdr3_aa: CASSLYGGMSIQYF
j_call: TRBJ2-5; v_call: TRBV2; clone_size: NA; d_call: TRBD2; cdr3_nt: TGTGCCAGCAGTGAAGCTAGCGGGATACAAGAGACCCAGTACTTC; cdr3_aa: CASSEASGIQETQYF
j_call: TRBJ2-1; v_call: TRBV14; clone_size: few; d_call: TRBD2; cdr3_nt: TGTGCCAGCAGCCAAACTAGCGGGGGGTTGGATGAGCAGTTCTTC; cdr3_aa: CASSQTSGGLDEQFF
j_call: TRBJ2-1; v_call: TRBV29-1; clone_size: few; d_call: NA; cdr3_nt: TGCAGCGTTGATCCTAGAGGGGGTGAGCAGTTCTTC; cdr3_aa: CSVDPRGGEQFF
j_call: TRBJ1-1; v_call: TRBV3-1; clone_size: NA; d_call: NA; cdr3_nt: TGTGCCAGCAGCCCTGCCCCGCCCGGCACTGAAGCTTTCTTT; cdr3_aa: CASSPAPPGTEAFF
j_call: TRBJ2-1; v_call: TRBV29-1; clone_size: few; d_call: TRBD2; cdr3_nt: TGCAGCGTTGAACGGGGAGGGTTGGTCATCTTC; cdr3_aa: CSVERGGLVIF
j_call: TRBJ2-5; v_call: TRBV20-1; clone_size: NA; d_call: NA; cdr3_nt: TGCAGTGCTAGAGAGCGACGGCGGGGAGAGACCCAGTACTTC; cdr3_aa: CSARERRRGETQYF
j_call: TRBJ2-7; v_call: TRBV28; clone_size: NA; d_call: NA; cdr3_nt: TGTGCCAGCAGTTTACCCAGCGGCTCCGAGCAGTACTTC; cdr3_aa: CASSLPSGSEQYF
j_call: TRBJ1-1; v_call: TRBV6-1; clone_size: many; d_call: TRBD1; cdr3_nt: TGTGCCAGCAGTCGGGACAGAGGTCACACTGAAGCTTTCTTT; cdr3_aa: CASSRDRGHTEAFF
j_call: TRBJ2-7; v_call: TRBV27; clone_size: NA; d_call: TRBD2; cdr3_nt: TGTGCCAGCACCCCGACTAGCGGAGCCCCTACGAGGCAGTACTTC; cdr3_aa: CASTPTSGAPTRQYF
j_call: TRBJ2-1; v_call: TRBV7-2; clone_size: many; d_call: NA; cdr3_nt: TGTGCCAGCAGCTCCATAGGGGGCCTAGCGAGTAATGAGCAGTTCTTC; cdr3_aa: CASSSIGGLASNEQFF
j_call: TRBJ2-3; v_call: TRBV9; clone_size: NA; d_call: TRBD2; cdr3_nt: TGTGCCAGCAGCGTAGGGGCTAGCGGAGGGGATACGCAGTATTTT; cdr3_aa: CASSVGASGGDTQYF
j_call: TRBJ2-7; v_call: TRBV20-1; clone_size: few; d_call: NA; cdr3_nt: TGCAGTGCTAGAGACTCGGAGCGGTTTTACGAGCAGTACTTC; cdr3_aa: CSARDSERFYEQYF
j_call: TRBJ1-3; v_call: TRBV6-5; clone_size: NA; d_call: TRBD1; cdr3_nt: TGTGCCAGCAGTTACTCGGGGGACAGAGGAAACACCATATATTTT; cdr3_aa: CASSYSGDRGNTIYF
j_call: TRBJ2-5; v_call: TRBV4-2; clone_size: few; d_call: TRBD2; cdr3_nt: TGTGCCAGCAGCCCCGAGACTAGCGGGAGAGAAGAGACCCAGTACTTC; cdr3_aa: CASSPETSGREETQYF
j_call: TRBJ2-1; v_call: TRBV19; clone_size: once; d_call: NA; cdr3_nt: TGTGCCAGTTCCTGGGCTCCGGGGCGCTCTAATGAGCAGTTCTTC; cdr3_aa: CASSWAPGRSNEQFF
j_call: TRBJ1-5; v_call: TRBV2; clone_size: many; d_call: NA; cdr3_nt: TGTGCCAGCAGTGTGAGGACAACCGCCGGGCCCCAGCATTTT; cdr3_aa: CASSVRTTAGPQHF
j_call: TRBJ2-7; v_call: TRBV11-3; clone_size: NA; d_call: NA; cdr3_nt: TGTGCCAGCAGCGCCAAGGACAGACTCGGCGAGCAGTACTTC; cdr3_aa: CASSAKDRLGEQYF
j_call: TRBJ1-1; v_call: TRBV5-1; clone_size: few; d_call: TRBD1; cdr3_nt: TGCGCCAGCAGCCCAGGACAGGCGGTTAACACTGAAGCTTTCTTT; cdr3_aa: CASSPGQAVNTEAFF
j_call: TRBJ1-2; v_call: TRBV6-5; clone_size: many; d_call: NA; cdr3_nt: TGTGCCAGCAGTTATTGGGGTACCTTTTTTACCTTC; cdr3_aa: CASSYWGTFFTF
j_call: TRBJ1-6; v_call: TRBV6-1; clone_size: few; d_call: TRBD1; cdr3_nt: TGTGCCAGCAGTCCCACGGAAGGACAGGGTGGAAATTCACCCCTCCACTTT; cdr3_aa: CASSPTEGQGGNSPLHF
j_call: TRBJ1-1; v_call: TRBV27; clone_size: many; d_call: NA; cdr3_nt: TGTGCCAGCAGATATACAAAGAACACTGAAGCTTTCTTT; cdr3_aa: CASRYTKNTEAFF
j_call: TRBJ2-1; v_call: TRBV7-2; clone_size: few; d_call: NA; cdr3_nt: TGTGCCAGCAGCTTGGAGAGGTTAGGCTACAATGAGCAGTTCTTC; cdr3_aa: CASSLERLGYNEQFF
j_call: TRBJ2-1; v_call: TRBV24-1; clone_size: NA; d_call: NA; cdr3_nt: TGTGCCACCAGTGTGCGGTCGGGTGAGCAGTTCTTC; cdr3_aa: CATSVRSGEQFF
j_call: TRBJ2-1; v_call: TRBV5-5; clone_size: NA; d_call: TRBD1; cdr3_nt: TGTGCCAGCAGCCTCGGACAGGTCTTCTACAATGAGCAGTTCTTC; cdr3_aa: CASSLGQVFYNEQFF
j_call: TRBJ2-5; v_call: TRBV7-6; clone_size: few; d_call: NA; cdr3_nt: TGTGCCAGCAGCCCCCGGGACAACCAAGAGACCCAGTACTTC; cdr3_aa: CASSPRDNQETQYF
j_call: TRBJ2-7; v_call: TRBV24-1; clone_size: few; d_call: NA; cdr3_nt: TGTGCCACCAGTGATCACCTCTACGAGCAGTACTTC; cdr3_aa: CATSDHLYEQYF
j_call: TRBJ1-1; v_call: TRBV3-1; clone_size: NA; d_call: NA; cdr3_nt: TGTGCCAGCAGCAGTATTAACACTGAAGCTTTCTTT; cdr3_aa: CASSSINTEAFF
j_call: TRBJ2-1; v_call: TRBV3-1; clone_size: many; d_call: NA; cdr3_nt: TGTGCCAGCAGCGAAAGGTTAACTCCATTCTCCTACAATGAGCAGTTCTTC; cdr3_aa: CASSERLTPFSYNEQFF
j_call: TRBJ1-2; v_call: TRBV12-5; clone_size: NA; d_call: NA; cdr3_nt: TGTGCTAGTGGTTTGTCGGCAGACATTAACTATGGCTACACCTTC; cdr3_aa: CASGLSADINYGYTF
j_call: TRBJ2-5; v_call: TRBV11-2; clone_size: NA; d_call: TRBD1; cdr3_nt: TGTGCCAGCAGCCGGGGACAGGGGGCCGCACGGCAGACCCAGTACTTC; cdr3_aa: CASSRGQGAARQTQYF
j_call: TRBJ2-2; v_call: TRBV28; clone_size: NA; d_call: NA; cdr3_nt: TGTGCCAGCTCCCGAGGCCGTTTCCTCCCCGGGAACACCGGGGAGCTGTTTTTT; cdr3_aa: CASSRGRFLPGNTGELFF
j_call: TRBJ2-6; v_call: TRBV28; clone_size: few; d_call: NA; cdr3_nt: TGTGCCAGCACCGATGTACTCGGAGGGAACTCTGGGGCCAACGTCCTGACTTTC; cdr3_aa: CASTDVLGGNSGANVLTF
j_call: TRBJ2-2; v_call: TRBV10-3; clone_size: many; d_call: NA; cdr3_nt: TGTGCCATCACCGAAGGGTTCACCGGGGAGCTGTTTTTT; cdr3_aa: CAITEGFTGELFF
j_call: TRBJ1-3; v_call: TRBV28; clone_size: NA; d_call: NA; cdr3_nt: TGTGCCAGCAGTTTATCTGGCAGGCTCTCTGGAAACACCATATATTTT; cdr3_aa: CASSLSGRLSGNTIYF